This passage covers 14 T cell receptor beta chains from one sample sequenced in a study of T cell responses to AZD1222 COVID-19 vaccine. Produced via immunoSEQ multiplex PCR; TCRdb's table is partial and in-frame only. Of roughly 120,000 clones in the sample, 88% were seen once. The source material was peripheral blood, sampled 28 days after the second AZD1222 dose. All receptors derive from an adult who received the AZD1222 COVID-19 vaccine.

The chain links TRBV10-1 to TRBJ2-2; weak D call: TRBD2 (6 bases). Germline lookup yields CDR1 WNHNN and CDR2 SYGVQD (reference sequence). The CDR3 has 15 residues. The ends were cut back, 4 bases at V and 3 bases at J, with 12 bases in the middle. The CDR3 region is CASSVGGWDTGELFF. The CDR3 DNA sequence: TGCGCCAGCAGTGTCGGGGGATGGGACACCGGGGAGCTGTTTTTT.

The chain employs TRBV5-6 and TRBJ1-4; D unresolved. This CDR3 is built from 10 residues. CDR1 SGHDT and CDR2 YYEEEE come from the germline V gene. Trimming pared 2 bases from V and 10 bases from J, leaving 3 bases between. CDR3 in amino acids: CASSLGKLFF. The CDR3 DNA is TGTGCCAGCAGCTTAGGAAAACTGTTTTTT.

CDR3 sequence (DNA): TGTGCCTGGAGTGCCCTTAACAGGGGCAATCAGCCCCAGCATTTT. Translation gives CAWSALNRGNQPQHF. The gene calls are TRBV30 and TRBJ1-5; D is perhaps TRBD1 (6 bases). The CDR3 has 15 residues. V gave up 1 base and J gave up 2 bases, with 12 bases separating them. Germline loops: CDR1 GTSNPN, CDR2 SVGIG (reference sequence).

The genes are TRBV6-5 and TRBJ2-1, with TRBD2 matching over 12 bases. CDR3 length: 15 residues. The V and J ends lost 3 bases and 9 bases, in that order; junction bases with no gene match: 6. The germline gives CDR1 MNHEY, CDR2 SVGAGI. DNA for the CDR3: TGTGCCAGCAGTTATTTACTAGCGGGAGGAGGTGAGCAGTTCTTC. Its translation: CASSYLLAGGGEQFF.

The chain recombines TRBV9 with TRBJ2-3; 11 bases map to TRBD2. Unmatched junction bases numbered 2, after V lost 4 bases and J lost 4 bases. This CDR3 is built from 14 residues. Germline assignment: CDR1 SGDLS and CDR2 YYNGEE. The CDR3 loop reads CASSLSGGADTQYF. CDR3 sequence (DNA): TGTGCCAGCAGCCTTAGCGGGGGGGCAGATACGCAGTATTTT.

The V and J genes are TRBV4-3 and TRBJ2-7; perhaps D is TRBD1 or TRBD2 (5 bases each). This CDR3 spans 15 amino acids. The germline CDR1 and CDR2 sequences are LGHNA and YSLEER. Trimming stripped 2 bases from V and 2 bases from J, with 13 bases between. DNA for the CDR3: TGCGCCAGCAGCCAATCTCCAGGGACCACCTACGAGCAGTACTTC. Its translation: CASSQSPGTTYEQYF.

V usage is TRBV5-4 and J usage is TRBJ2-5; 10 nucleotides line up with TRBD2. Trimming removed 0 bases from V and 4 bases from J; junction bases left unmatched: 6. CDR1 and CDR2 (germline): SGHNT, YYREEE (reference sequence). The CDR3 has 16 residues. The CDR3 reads CASSLALAGVRETQYF. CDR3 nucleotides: TGTGCCAGCAGCTTGGCGCTAGCGGGAGTTCGAGAGACCCAGTACTTC.

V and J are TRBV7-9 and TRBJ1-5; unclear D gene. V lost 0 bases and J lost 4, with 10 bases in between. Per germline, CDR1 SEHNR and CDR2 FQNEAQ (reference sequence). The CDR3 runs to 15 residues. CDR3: CASSLAGTYNQPQHF. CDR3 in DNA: TGTGCCAGCAGCTTAGCGGGCACGTATAATCAGCCCCAGCATTTT.

The CDR3 bases are TGTGCCATCAAATCGGGACAGGGAACTTCACCCCTCCACTTT. Encoded protein: CAIKSGQGTSPLHF. The chain combines TRBV10-3 with TRBJ1-6; TRBD1 agrees at 9 bases. This CDR3 has 14 amino acids. V lost 7 bases to trimming and J lost 9 bases; unmatched junction nucleotides: 7. Germline V lookup: CDR1 ENHRY, CDR2 SYGVKD.

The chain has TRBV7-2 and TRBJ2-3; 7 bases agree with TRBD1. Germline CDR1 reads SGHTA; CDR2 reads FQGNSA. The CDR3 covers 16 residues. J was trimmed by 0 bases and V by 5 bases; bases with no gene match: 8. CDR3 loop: CASSPYGTASTDTQYF. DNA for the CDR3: TGTGCCAGCAGCCCTTACGGGACAGCTAGCACAGATACGCAGTATTTT. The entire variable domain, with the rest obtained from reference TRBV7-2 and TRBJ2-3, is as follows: GAGVSQSPSNKVTEKGKDVELRCDPISGHTALYWYRQSLGQGLEFLIYFQGNSAPDKSGLPSDRFSAERTGGSVSTLTIQRTQQEDSAVYLCASSPYGTASTDTQYFGPGTRLTVL.

The chain's CDR3 is CASSLGDRDNWTYEQYF. Here the CDR3 DNA reads TGTGCCAGCAGTTTAGGGGACAGGGATAATTGGACCTACGAGCAGTACTTC. The rearrangement links TRBV28 to TRBJ2-7; 9 bases map to TRBD1. The length of the CDR3 is 17 residues. V was pared by 2 bases and J by 2 bases, with 10 bases of the junction left unmatched. Per the germline V gene, CDR1 is MDHEN and CDR2 is SYDVKM. The entire variable domain, with the rest obtained from reference TRBV28 and TRBJ2-7, is as follows: DVKVTQSSRYLVKRTGEKVFLECVQDMDHENMFWYRQDPGLGLRLIYFSYDVKMKEKGDIPEGYSVSREKKERFSLILESASTNQTSMYLCASSLGDRDNWTYEQYFGPGTRLTVT.

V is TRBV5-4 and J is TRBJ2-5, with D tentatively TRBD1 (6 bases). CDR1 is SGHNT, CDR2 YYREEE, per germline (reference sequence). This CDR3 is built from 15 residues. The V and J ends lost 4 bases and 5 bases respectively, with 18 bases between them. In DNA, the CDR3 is TGTGCCAGCAGCCTGACAGGAAACAAGAGGGAGACCCAGTACTTC. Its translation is CASSLTGNKRETQYF. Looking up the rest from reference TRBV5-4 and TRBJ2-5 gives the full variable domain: ETGVTQSPTHLIKTRGQQVTLRCSSQSGHNTVSWYQQALGQGPQFIFQYYREEENGRGNFPPRFSGLQFPNYSSELNVNALELDDSALYLCASSLTGNKRETQYFGPGTRLLVL.

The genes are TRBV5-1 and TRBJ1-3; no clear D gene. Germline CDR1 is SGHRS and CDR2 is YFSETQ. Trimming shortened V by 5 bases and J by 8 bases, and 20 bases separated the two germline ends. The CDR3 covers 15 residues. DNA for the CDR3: TGCGCCAGCAGTCGTCACACGGGTCGGACGGACACCATATATTTT. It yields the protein CASSRHTGRTDTIYF.

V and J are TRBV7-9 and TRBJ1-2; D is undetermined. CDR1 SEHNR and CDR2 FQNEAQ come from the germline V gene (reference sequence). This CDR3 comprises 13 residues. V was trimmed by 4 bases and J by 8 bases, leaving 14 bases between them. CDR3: CASSSHVNWGYTF. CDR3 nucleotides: TGTGCCAGCAGCTCGCACGTAAATTGGGGCTACACCTTC.